These 25 T cell receptor beta chains were sequenced from one sample in a study of blood T cell repertoires in COVID-19. The protocol was immunoSEQ multiplex PCR, while the TCRdb copy is restricted to in-frame clones and leaves out a portion. The data hold fewer than 200,000 clones, with roughly 86% observed a single time. Sequenced: peripheral blood. The receptors derive from a man in his forties with active or convalescent COVID-19.

The genes are TRBV3-1 (or the pseudogene TRBV3-2) and TRBJ2-5; maybe TRBD1 (5 bases). CDR3 length: 13 amino acids. V lost 1 base, J lost 2 bases, and 5 bases lay in between. Germline CDR1 reads LGHDT; CDR2 reads YNNKEL (reference sequence). For the CDR3, the DNA is TGTGCCAGCAGCCAAGCAGGGCAAGAGACCCAGTACTTC. Protein sequence: CASSQAGQETQYF.

The V gene is TRBV27, the J gene TRBJ2-7; tentative D call: TRBD1 (5 bases). This CDR3 region has 13 residues. The germline V and J ends were trimmed by 3 bases and 2 bases, with 8 bases remaining between them. Per germline, CDR1 MNHEY and CDR2 SMNVEV (reference sequence). This CDR3 reads CASSFRVTYEQYF. In nucleotides, the CDR3 is TGTGCCAGCAGTTTCAGGGTCACCTACGAGCAGTACTTC.

This CDR3 reads CASSPRDSGNTIYF. The CDR3 coding sequence is TGCGCCAGCAGCCCTCGCGACTCTGGAAACACCATATATTTT. The chain joins TRBV4-1 to TRBJ1-3, with unresolved D. Germline CDR1 reads MGHRA; CDR2 reads YSYEKL. The germline V and J ends were trimmed by 4 bases and 0 bases, with 7 bases remaining between them. CDR3 length: 14 residues.

This chain links TRBV2 with TRBJ1-5, with no clear D. Germline V gives CDR1 SNHLY, CDR2 FYNNEI. The V and J ends lost 4 bases and 3 bases respectively, with 7 bases between them. The CDR3 sequence is 13 residues long. CDR3: CASSAGYNQPQHF. The CDR3 DNA is TGTGCCAGCAGTGCGGGATACAATCAGCCCCAGCATTTT.

This clone has more than one count but fewer than ten. The chain recombines TRBV28 with TRBJ1-2, with D perhaps TRBD1 (5 bases). The CDR3 loop spans 14 amino acids. Germline lookup yields CDR1 MDHEN and CDR2 SYDVKM. The germline V and J ends were trimmed by 6 bases and 4 bases, with 15 bases remaining between them. As DNA, the CDR3 is TGTGCCAGCAGCTTCCTACAGGTTCCCTATGGCTACACCTTC. It yields the protein CASSFLQVPYGYTF.

This clone has more than one count but fewer than ten. V and J are TRBV7-2 and TRBJ1-1, with TRBD1 matching over 7 bases. Unmatched junction bases numbered 4, after V lost 4 bases and J lost 2 bases. The CDR3 has 14 amino acids. Per germline, CDR1 SGHTA and CDR2 FQGNSA. The CDR3 here is CASSSYRGNTEAFF. CDR3 sequence (DNA): TGTGCCAGCAGCTCCTACAGGGGAAACACTGAAGCTTTCTTT.

This chain uses TRBV5-1 with TRBJ2-2; unclear D gene. The CDR3 has 15 amino acids. The V and J ends lost 1 base and 1 base respectively, with 8 bases between them. From germline, CDR1 is SGHRS and CDR2 YFSETQ. CDR3 residues: CASSLNDLNTGELFF. The DNA for the CDR3 is TGCGCCAGCAGCTTGAATGACTTGAACACCGGGGAGCTGTTTTTT. Full variable domain (outside the CDR3, taken from reference TRBV5-1 and TRBJ2-2): KAGVTQTPRYLIKTRGQQVTLSCSPISGHRSVSWYQQTPGQGLQFLFEYFSETQRNKGNFPGRFSGRQFSNSRSEMNVSTLELGDSALYLCASSLNDLNTGELFFGEGSRLTVL.

This clone has a handful of counts. This chain uses TRBV2 with TRBJ1-6; 8 bases align to TRBD1. The CDR3 sequence is 14 residues long. CDR1 and CDR2 from the germline V gene are SNHLY and FYNNEI. The ends lost 7 bases at V and 9 bases at J; junction bases unmatched: 8. The CDR3 region is CASIKDRAASPLHF. Here the CDR3 DNA reads TGTGCCAGCATTAAGGACAGGGCTGCTTCACCCCTCCACTTT.

For the CDR3, the DNA is TGTGCCAGCAGCGACGGACAGGGGGGTCAGCCCCAGCATTTT. Protein: CASSDGQGGQPQHF. The chain employs TRBV9 and TRBJ1-5; 10 bases are a match to TRBD1. Per germline, CDR1 SGDLS and CDR2 YYNGEE. This CDR3 contains 14 residues. The ends lost 3 bases at V and 6 bases at J; junction bases unmatched: 3.

The chain uses TRBV5-1 and TRBJ2-3, with 13 bases identical to TRBD2. The CDR3 runs 17 residues. With 4 bases clipped from V and 2 bases from J, the junction kept 7 bases outside the gene matches. Germline values: CDR1 SGHRS, CDR2 YFSETQ. CDR3 residues: CASSRRTSGGATDTQYF. DNA of the CDR3: TGCGCCAGCAGCAGACGGACTAGCGGGGGCGCCACAGATACGCAGTATTTT.

The rearrangement uses TRBV3-1 (or the pseudogene TRBV3-2) and TRBJ2-5; possibly TRBD1 for D (7 bases). The CDR3 is 16 amino acids. V lost 0 bases to trimming and J lost 4 bases, with 15 bases between them. Germline V CDR1 and CDR2: LGHDT, YNNKEL (reference sequence). CDR3: CASSQEGGTARETQYF. CDR3 DNA sequence: TGTGCCAGCAGCCAAGAAGGCGGGACAGCTCGAGAGACCCAGTACTTC.

The chain recombines TRBV25-1 with TRBJ1-6, with 7 bases fitting TRBD1. The CDR3 is 14 amino acids. Germline CDR1 MGHDK, CDR2 SYGVNS. The junction had 6 bases not matched to a gene; V was cut back by 4 bases and J by 9 bases. The CDR3 sequence: CASSVRQGGSPLHF. DNA for the CDR3: TGTGCCAGCAGTGTCCGACAGGGAGGTTCACCCCTCCACTTT.

J is TRBJ1-5 and V is TRBV30; 7 nucleotides match TRBD1. Trimming removed 0 bases from V and 6 bases from J; junction bases left unmatched: 8. The V gene's germline CDR1 is GTSNPN and CDR2 SVGIG (reference sequence). The CDR3 sequence is 15 residues long. The CDR3 loop is CAWSVGGTVGQPQHF. DNA of the CDR3: TGTGCCTGGAGTGTAGGGGGCACAGTGGGTCAGCCCCAGCATTTT.

This clone was observed a few times. The chain couples TRBV3-1 (or the pseudogene TRBV3-2) to TRBJ2-1; 13 bases agree with TRBD2. In germline, CDR1 is LGHDT, CDR2 YNNKEL (reference sequence). The CDR3 runs 15 residues. J lost 8 bases, V lost 4 bases, and 5 bases had no gene match. In DNA form, the CDR3 reads TGTGCCAGCAGCCCGGGACTAGCGGGGAGGGATGAGCAGTTCTTC. Encoded protein: CASSPGLAGRDEQFF.

CDR3 amino acids: CASSSTTGTLNQPQHF. The DNA of the CDR3 is TGTGCCAGCAGTTCCACGACAGGGACCCTCAATCAGCCCCAGCATTTT. The chain carries TRBV6-5 and TRBJ1-5; 7 positions match TRBD1. The CDR3 has 16 amino acids. From germline, CDR1 is MNHEY and CDR2 SVGAGI. The trim removed 4 bases at V and 3 bases at J, leaving 9 bases unmatched.

The CDR3 DNA follows: TGTGCCAGCAGTTTGCACAGGGGGCCAGAAGGAAACACCATATATTTT. Protein product: CASSLHRGPEGNTIYF. The chain joins TRBV28 to TRBJ1-3, with 9 bases that match TRBD1. V was pared by 3 bases and J by 4 bases, with 7 bases of the junction left unmatched. The CDR3 is 16 residues long. Germline V gene data show CDR1 as MDHEN and CDR2 as SYDVKM.

This clone was detected only once. The chain combines TRBV7-6 with TRBJ2-1, with 8 bases lining up with TRBD2. The germline CDR1 and CDR2 sequences are SGHVS and FNYEAQ. This CDR3 spans 17 amino acids. V was pared by 3 bases and J by 0 bases, with 7 bases of the junction left unmatched. CDR3 bases: TGTGCCAGCAGCTTGCTGCGGGGGGTAAGCTCCTACAATGAGCAGTTCTTC. It encodes CASSLLRGVSSYNEQFF. The variable domain in full, completed from reference TRBV7-6 and TRBJ2-1, reads GAGVSQSPRYKVTKRGQDVALRCDPISGHVSLYWYRQALGQGPEFLTYFNYEAQQDKSGLPNDRFSAERPEGSISTLTIQRTEQRDSAMYRCASSLLRGVSSYNEQFFGPGTRLTVL.

This sequence joins TRBV15 and TRBJ1-1, with 7 bases identical to TRBD1. Per the germline V gene, CDR1 is LNHNV and CDR2 is YYDKDF (reference sequence). With V trimmed by 7 bases and J by 1 base, 6 bases remained unmatched. The CDR3 covers 14 residues. The CDR3 region has the DNA TGTGCCACCACCGCCAGGACAGGGAACACTGAAGCTTTCTTT. Its translation is CATTARTGNTEAFF.

Here the CDR3 DNA reads TGTGCCATCAATTCCCCCACGGGTCCGGGGGAGCAGTACTTC. Translation: CAINSPTGPGEQYF. V and J are TRBV10-3 and TRBJ2-7, with D possibly TRBD2 on 5 matching bases. CDR1 and CDR2 from the germline V gene are ENHRY and SYGVKD. There are 14 residues in the CDR3. Trimming shortened V by 7 bases and J by 7 bases, and 20 bases separated the two germline ends.

This chain uses TRBV13 with TRBJ2-1; TRBD2 aligns across 10 bases. This CDR3 contains 16 residues. V shed 1 base, J shed 4 bases, and the junction held 4 bases outside the gene matches. Germline V lookup: CDR1 PRHDT, CDR2 FYEKMQ (reference sequence). CDR3 in amino acids: CASSLERGGAYNEQFF. Here the CDR3 DNA reads TGTGCCAGCAGCTTAGAGCGGGGGGGCGCTTACAATGAGCAGTTCTTC.

This sequence joins TRBV12-3 or TRBV12-4 and TRBJ1-4; D call uncertain. The CDR3 spans 10 residues. Deletions cut 6 bases from V and 7 bases from J, with 3 bases between. This chain's CDR3 is CASSGEKLFF. The CDR3 DNA is TGTGCCAGCAGCGGTGAAAAACTGTTTTTT.

V and J are TRBV29-1 and TRBJ2-5; 8 positions match TRBD2. Germline CDR1 and CDR2: SQVTM and ANQGSEA. This CDR3 has 13 amino acids. Losses at the gene ends were 6 bases for V and 4 bases for J; bases not matched to a gene: 7. DNA of the CDR3: TGCAGCGTGGTATTAGCGGGGAGAGAGACCCAGTACTTC. Its translation: CSVVLAGRETQYF.

The chain recombines TRBV3-1 (or the pseudogene TRBV3-2) with TRBJ2-5; 11 nucleotides match TRBD2. Germline V gene sequence: CDR1 LGHDT, CDR2 YNNKEL (reference sequence). This CDR3 spans 16 amino acids. V was clipped by 4 bases and J by 4 bases; unmatched bases: 8. CDR3 amino acids: CASSPAGLAAIETQYF. CDR3 coding DNA: TGTGCCAGCAGCCCCGCGGGACTAGCGGCGATAGAGACCCAGTACTTC.

This chain uses TRBV24-1 with TRBJ2-5; D ambiguous. The length of the CDR3 is 13 residues. The germline V gene has CDR1 KGHDR and CDR2 SFDVKD. V lost 2 bases and J 5 bases, leaving 8 bases between the germline ends. The CDR3 protein is CATSDYPRETQYF. The CDR3 DNA sequence: TGTGCCACCAGTGATTATCCCCGGGAGACCCAGTACTTC.

The V and J genes are TRBV11-2 and TRBJ2-1, with a possible D match to TRBD1 (6 bases). The germline V gene has CDR1 SGHAT and CDR2 FQNNGV. CDR3 length: 15 residues. Trimming removed 0 bases at V and 3 bases at J, with 9 bases between. For the CDR3, the DNA is TGTGCCAGCAGCTTAGACCCGGGACACTACAATGAGCAGTTCTTC. It translates to CASSLDPGHYNEQFF. The full variable domain, its missing parts supplied by reference TRBV11-2 and TRBJ2-1, is EAGVAQSPRYKIIEKRQSVAFWCNPISGHATLYWYQQILGQGPKLLIQFQNNGVVDDSQLPKDRFSAERLKGVDSTLKIQPAKLEDSAVYLCASSLDPGHYNEQFFGPGTRLTVL.